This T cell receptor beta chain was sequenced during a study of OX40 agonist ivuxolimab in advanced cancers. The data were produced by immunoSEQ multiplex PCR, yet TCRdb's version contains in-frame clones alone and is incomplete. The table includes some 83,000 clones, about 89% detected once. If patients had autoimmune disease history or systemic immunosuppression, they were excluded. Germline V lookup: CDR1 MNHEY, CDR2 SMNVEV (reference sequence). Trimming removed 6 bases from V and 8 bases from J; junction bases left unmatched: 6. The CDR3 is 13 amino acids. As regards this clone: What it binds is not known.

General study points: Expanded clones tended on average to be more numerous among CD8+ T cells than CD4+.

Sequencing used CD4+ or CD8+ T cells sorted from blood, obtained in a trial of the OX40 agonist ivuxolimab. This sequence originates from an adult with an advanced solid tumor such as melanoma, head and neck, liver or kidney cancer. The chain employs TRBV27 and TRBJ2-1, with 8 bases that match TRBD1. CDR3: CASRGLQGDEQFF. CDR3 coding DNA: TGTGCCAGCAGAGGACTACAGGGGGATGAGCAGTTCTTC.